This TCR beta chain derives from a study of human T cells and chemical hapten exposure. Study-wide results and limits: No alteration of TCRs above 1 in 1000 frequency was seen with DPC sensitization.

It was the library that attached unique molecular identifiers to individual cDNA molecules. In the original workflow: There were a median of around 97,000 TCRs per sample, with a range from 23,224 to 690,600. Using its own MiXCR run on the RACE reads, TCRdb lists one record per CDR3 protein. What appears here as the V and J calls and clone size reflects TCRdb's work, not the paper's. The repertoire holds 70,000 to 85,000 distinct CDR3 sequences, with about 8.7% as singletons. This sample's time point: healthy volunteer bleed at 6 weeks. Whole blood that had not been fractionated was the source of extracted total RNA. This clonotype was detected only a few times. Its cognate antigen is unknown. Germline assignment: CDR1 SGHNT and CDR2 YYREEE (reference sequence). V was cut by 5 bases and J by 2 bases, with 10 bases left in between. The CDR3 consists of 13 residues.

The sequence was obtained from a male donor in good health. Some clones in this sample may be carry-over from other donors' samples. The gene calls are TRBV5-4 and TRBJ2-5; D is perhaps TRBD1 (5 bases). Sequencing was carried out using whole blood. Here the CDR3 reads CASRRQMQETQYF. The CDR3 DNA sequence: TGTGCCAGCAGGCGACAGATGCAAGAGACCCAGTACTTC.